Below, 6 T cell receptor beta chains from the same sample are listed, as sequenced in a study of T-cell memory formation after mild COVID-19. TCRdb independently ran MiXCR on the 5' RACE reads; one entry per CDR3 protein. The repertoire consists of roughly 50,000 distinct CDR3 sequences, with approximately 12% occurring once and the leading ten covering 20% to 25%. Sequencing input: PBMCs or a T cell subset sorted from them (not recorded which). These receptors were collected from a man aged 18 to 30 who had mild COVID-19 (a few samples of this study predate the infection). Cell type and time point are not known.

This clonotype was found many times. The chain joins TRBV4-3 to TRBJ2-7, with D hard to call. The CDR3 is 13 amino acids. The germline V gene has CDR1 LGHNA and CDR2 YSLEER. Trimming shortened V by 1 base and J by 3 bases, and 7 bases separated the two germline ends. CDR3 nucleotide sequence: TGCGCCAGCAGCCAAGGCACCGGCTACGAGCAGTACTTC. It is translated as CASSQGTGYEQYF.

This clonotype has ten or more counts. The chain is built from TRBV15 and TRBJ2-7; 8 bases are shared with TRBD1. J was trimmed by 6 bases and V by 0 bases; bases with no gene match: 1. The germline gives CDR1 LNHNV, CDR2 YYDKDF (reference sequence). CDR3 length: 13 amino acids. In DNA form, the CDR3 reads TGTGCCACCAGCAGAGACAGGGGGCGCGAGCAGTACTTC. Amino acid sequence: CATSRDRGREQYF.

This clonotype has only a few counts. The chain recombines TRBV7-3 with TRBJ2-1; TRBD1 matches at 7 bases. The trim removed 5 bases at V and 6 bases at J, leaving 10 bases unmatched. The CDR3 contains 15 residues. From germline, CDR1 is SGHTA and CDR2 FQGTGA. The CDR3 nucleotides are TGTGCCAGCAGCCAACGACAGGGTTGGGGCAATGAGCAGTTCTTC. It encodes CASSQRQGWGNEQFF.

This clonotype has at least ten counts. A junction end diverges from the germline sequence, so it may reflect a read error. V gene TRBV9 combines with J gene TRBJ2-6; D gene unclear. The CDR3 sequence is 15 residues long. Germline V gene lookup returns CDR1 SGDLS and CDR2 YYNGEE. CDR3 sequence (DNA): TGTGCCAGCAGCGTAGATCCATCTGCGGCCAACGTCCTGACTTTC. It is translated as CASSVDPSAANVLTF.

The rearrangement joins TRBV5-1 to TRBJ2-7; 8 bases match TRBD1. Germline lookup yields CDR1 SGHRS and CDR2 YFSETQ. The CDR3 has 13 residues. V lost 0 bases and J lost 4; bases outside the gene matches: 0. CDR3: CASSLDRGYEQYF. The CDR3, as DNA: TGCGCCAGCAGCTTGGACAGGGGGTACGAGCAGTACTTC. Full variable domain (rest looked up from reference TRBV5-1 and TRBJ2-7): KAGVTQTPRYLIKTRGQQVTLSCSPISGHRSVSWYQQTPGQGLQFLFEYFSETQRNKGNFPGRFSGRQFSNSRSEMNVSTLELGDSALYLCASSLDRGYEQYFGPGTRLTVT.

This clonotype occurred many times. The chain uses TRBV3-1 and TRBJ2-3; D is unclear. Trimming shortened V by 4 bases and J by 7 bases, and 12 bases separated the two germline ends. The CDR3 consists of 13 residues. CDR1 is LGHDT, CDR2 YNNKEL, per germline (reference sequence). Written as DNA, the CDR3 is TGTGCCAGCAGCCCCTTCTCTGGGTATACGCAGTATTTT. Amino acid sequence: CASSPFSGYTQYF.